The TCR beta chain described here comes from a study of T-cell reconstitution after alpha-beta-depleted transplantation in children. General study results and limits: High day-60 TCRbeta diversity in some patients came from surviving recipient T cells and thymic progenitors. T-cell counts and diversity were attributed mostly to newly produced T cells one year after transplant. At around two months after transplant, the alpha-beta T cells were reportedly derived from several hundred expanded clones that came from non-depleted graft cells.

Germline CDR1 MNHEY, CDR2 SVGEGT. This CDR3 region has 13 residues. V lost 10 bases to trimming and J lost 6 bases; unmatched junction nucleotides: 10. Unique molecular identifiers were used to barcode this TCRbeta library. TCRdb re-analysed the PCR reads in MiXCR, keeping a single row per CDR3 protein. The table has about 290,000 distinct CDR3 sequences, just over 7.5% seen once; the top ten hold about 9.1%. This clonotype has ten or more counts. Its antigen is still unknown. The receptor's source is a female patient between 2 and 15 years old who had a stem cell transplant for Fanconi anemia, so the T cells may come from the graft donor. The rearrangement joins TRBV6-2 or TRBV6-3 to TRBJ2-3, with 7 bases fitting TRBD2. The material sequenced was peripheral blood, taken 360 days after TCRalphabeta/CD19-depleted stem cell transplant. The CDR3 DNA reads as TGTGCCACCAATGGTGGGGGAGGGGATACGCAGTATTTT. It is translated as CATNGGGGDTQYF.